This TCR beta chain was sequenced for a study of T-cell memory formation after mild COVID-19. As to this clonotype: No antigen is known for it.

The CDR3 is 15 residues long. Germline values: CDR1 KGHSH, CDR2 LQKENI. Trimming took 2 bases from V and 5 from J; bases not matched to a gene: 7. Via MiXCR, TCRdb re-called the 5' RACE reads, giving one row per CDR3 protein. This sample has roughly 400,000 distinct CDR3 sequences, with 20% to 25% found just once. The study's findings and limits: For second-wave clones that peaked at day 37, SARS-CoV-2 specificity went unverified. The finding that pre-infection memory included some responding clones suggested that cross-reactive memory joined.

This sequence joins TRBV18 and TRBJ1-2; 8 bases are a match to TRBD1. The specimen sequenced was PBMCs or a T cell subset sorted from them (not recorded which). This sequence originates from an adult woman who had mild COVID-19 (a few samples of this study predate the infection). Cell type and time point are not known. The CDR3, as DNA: TGTGCCAGCTCACCAACTGGACAGGGCGCTTATGGCTACACCTTC. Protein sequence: CASSPTGQGAYGYTF.